This T cell receptor (beta chain) was sequenced for a study of blood T cell repertoires in COVID-19. Study in general: Samples representing acute and convalescent COVID-19 were sourced from the United States, Italy and Spain. In each case, the material was cDNA or gDNA derived from T cells, B-cell-depleted T cells, or PBMCs.

Authors' analysis steps: Reference gene primer amplification gave estimated nucleated cell counts. TCRdb's table, derived via immunoSEQ multiplex PCR, lists solely in-frame clones and lacks some. That table is the source of V, J and clone size, and D and trimming were worked out from the DNA. The profile shows roughly 150,000 clones, more than 85% of them singletons. Germline values: CDR1 SGDLS, CDR2 YYNGEE. The CDR3 length is 16 residues. V was clipped by 0 bases and J by 4 bases; unmatched bases: 4. The sample comprised peripheral blood. This clonotype originated in a woman between 70 and 85 years old with acute or convalescent COVID-19. The chain recombines TRBV9 with TRBJ2-1; TRBD2 aligns across 10 bases. The DNA of the CDR3 is TGTGCCAGCAGCGTAGTAGCGGGGGGCCCTTACAATGAGCAGTTCTTC. Its protein is CASSVVAGGPYNEQFF.